A selection of T cell receptor beta chains follows, all from one sample in a study of T cell responses to AZD1222 COVID-19 vaccine. Here immunoSEQ multiplex PCR was the method, and the copy in TCRdb shows in-frame clones only, minus some. This table has 90,000 to 100,000 clones, nearly 90% appearing once. The sample here was peripheral blood, taken on day 0 of AZD1222 vaccination. All receptors come from an adult in good health. Both conserved end residues are part of each CDR3. D genes are given only for firm matches. Clone size is shown for a subset of rows, as once, few, many or a class of expanded clone.

>TRBV29-1|-|-|TRBJ1-1
CSVGAAAPEAFF
TGCAGCGTGGGGGCAGCGGCCCCTGAAGCTTTCTTT
>TRBV11-1|-|TRBD2|TRBJ2-1
CAILAGGDEQFF
TGTGCCATCCTAGCGGGAGGGGATGAGCAGTTCTTC
>TRBV7-9|-|-|TRBJ1-4
CASSPRGPTNEKLFF
TGTGCCAGCAGCCCCAGGGGCCCAACTAATGAAAAACTGTTTTTT
>TRBV4-1|few|-|TRBJ2-7
CASSQENRAPYEQYF
TGCGCCAGCAGCCAAGAAAACAGGGCACCCTACGAGCAGTACTTC
>TRBV11-2|-|-|TRBJ1-2
CASSLGTVEGRGYTF
TGTGCCAGCAGCTTAGGGACGGTGGAGGGAAGAGGCTACACCTTC
>TRBV13|-|TRBD1|TRBJ1-6
CASSLPTGGSPLHF
TGTGCCAGCAGCCTCCCGACAGGGGGTTCACCCCTCCACTTT
>TRBV20-1|-|TRBD2|TRBJ2-5
CSASGTSGTETQYF
TGCAGTGCTAGTGGCACTAGCGGGACAGAGACCCAGTACTTC
>TRBV18|-|TRBD2|TRBJ2-7
CASSPPGEGYEQYF
TGTGCCAGCTCACCACCCGGGGAGGGCTACGAGCAGTACTTC
>TRBV2|-|TRBD2|TRBJ2-5
CASSLGLAGETQYF
TGTGCCAGCAGTTTGGGACTAGCGGGAGAGACCCAGTACTTC
>TRBV27|-|-|TRBJ1-5
CASSFRGMPDQPQHF
TGTGCCAGCAGTTTCCGGGGGATGCCCGATCAGCCCCAGCATTTT
>TRBV19|-|-|TRBJ1-3
CASSRETGNTIYF
TGTGCCAGTAGTCGGGAGACGGGAAACACCATATATTTT
>TRBV7-9|-|TRBD1|TRBJ1-4
CASSSYRGSNEKLFF
TGTGCCAGCAGTTCCTACAGGGGGTCCAATGAAAAACTGTTTTTT
>TRBV9|-|TRBD1|TRBJ1-3
CASSVGQGVVSGNTIYF
TGTGCCAGCAGCGTAGGACAGGGGGTGGTCTCTGGAAACACCATATATTTT
>TRBV6-5|once|-|TRBJ1-2
CASSYSGTLNYGYTF
TGTGCCAGCAGTTACTCGGGGACACTTAACTATGGCTACACCTTC
>TRBV12-3/TRBV12-4|-|-|TRBJ1-2
CASSLQGHYGYTF
TGTGCCAGCAGTTTACAGGGGCACTATGGCTACACCTTC
>TRBV4-1|-|TRBD1|TRBJ1-1
CASSHNDREVTEAFF
TGCGCCAGCAGCCATAATGACAGGGAGGTCACTGAAGCTTTCTTT
>TRBV7-9|-|TRBD2|TRBJ2-1
CASSLYPAGDNEQFF
TGTGCCAGCAGCTTATATCCAGCGGGAGACAATGAGCAGTTCTTC
>TRBV5-4|-|-|TRBJ1-6
CASSSFGSPLHF
TGTGCCAGCAGCTCGTTCGGATCACCCCTCCACTTT
>TRBV19|-|TRBD1|TRBJ2-4
CASSIPGQGAKNIQYF
TGTGCCAGTAGTATCCCGGGACAGGGGGCCAAAAACATTCAGTACTTC
>TRBV19|-|-|TRBJ1-2
CASGEGGYGYTF
TGTGCCAGTGGGGAGGGTGGCTATGGCTACACCTTC
>TRBV28|-|-|TRBJ1-1
CASIVGPLNTEAFF
TGTGCCAGCATTGTAGGGCCCTTGAACACTGAAGCTTTCTTT
>TRBV28|-|-|TRBJ1-2
CASSNPGKGRRDGYTF
TGTGCCAGCAGCAACCCCGGGAAGGGAAGGAGAGATGGCTACACCTTC
>TRBV18|-|-|TRBJ1-5
CASSPPGASNQPQHF
TGTGCCAGCTCACCACCCGGGGCCTCCAATCAGCCCCAGCATTTT
>TRBV7-9|-|-|TRBJ2-2
CASSSTGRNGELFF
TGTGCCAGCAGCTCGACAGGGAGGAACGGGGAGCTGTTTTTT
>TRBV11-2|-|TRBD1|TRBJ2-1
CASDRDRVNEQFF
TGTGCCAGTGACCGGGACAGGGTGAATGAGCAGTTCTTC
>TRBV29-1|-|TRBD1|TRBJ2-7
CSVGQGAHYEQYF
TGCAGCGTTGGACAGGGGGCCCACTACGAGCAGTACTTC
>TRBV7-8|-|TRBD2|TRBJ2-3
CASSTLATSTDTQYF
TGTGCCAGCAGCACACTAGCGACTAGCACAGATACGCAGTATTTT
>TRBV18|-|TRBD1|TRBJ2-3
CASSPGQARYTQYF
TGTGCCAGCTCACCGGGACAGGCCCGCTATACGCAGTATTTT
>TRBV3-1/TRBV3-2|once|-|TRBJ1-3
CASSQDLRGAGNTIYF
TGTGCCAGCAGCCAAGATCTTAGGGGGGCTGGAAACACCATATATTTT
>TRBV2|once|TRBD1|TRBJ1-2
CASPRRGPGTGGLFGYGYTF
TGTGCCAGCCCTCGTCGCGGACCCGGGACAGGGGGTCTCTTTGGCTATGGCTACACCTTC
>TRBV19|once|-|TRBJ2-2
CASSIAVRDGTGELFF
TGTGCCAGTAGTATCGCGGTCCGGGACGGTACCGGGGAGCTGTTTTTT
>TRBV6-2/TRBV6-3|-|-|TRBJ2-1
CASSYPHNEQFF
TGTGCCAGCAGTTACCCCCACAATGAGCAGTTCTTC
>TRBV2|few|-|TRBJ2-5
CASSVDSRETQYF
TGTGCCAGCAGTGTGGACTCACGAGAGACCCAGTACTTC
>TRBV29-1|-|-|TRBJ1-2
CSVEDHSGLENYGYTF
TGCAGCGTTGAAGATCATTCAGGGTTAGAGAACTATGGCTACACCTTC
>TRBV3-1/TRBV3-2|-|TRBD2|TRBJ2-1
CASSPLTSGSSYNEQFF
TGTGCCAGCAGCCCGCTGACTAGCGGGAGTTCCTACAATGAGCAGTTCTTC
>TRBV27|-|-|TRBJ1-4
CASSQRGGREKLFF
TGTGCCAGCAGTCAAAGGGGAGGGAGGGAAAAACTGTTTTTT
>TRBV7-6|once|-|TRBJ2-5
CASSSHPGAGETQYF
TGTGCCAGCAGCTCCCACCCGGGGGCGGGGGAGACCCAGTACTTC
>TRBV27|-|TRBD1|TRBJ1-6
CASSGTVSSYNSPLHF
TGTGCCAGCAGCGGGACAGTTAGCTCCTATAATTCACCCCTCCACTTT
>TRBV9|-|-|TRBJ2-3
CASSVSTADTDTQYF
TGTGCCAGCAGCGTGAGCACAGCCGATACAGATACGCAGTATTTT
>TRBV7-3|few|-|TRBJ2-1
CASSLRTGEQFF
TGTGCCAGCAGCCTACGGACTGGTGAGCAGTTCTTC
>TRBV7-3|-|-|TRBJ2-1
CASSLIGDYNEQFF
TGTGCCAGCAGCTTAATCGGGGATTACAATGAGCAGTTCTTC
>TRBV7-9|-|TRBD1|TRBJ1-1
CASSLVALRDRGNTEAFF
TGTGCCAGCAGCTTAGTGGCGCTCCGGGACAGGGGGAACACTGAAGCTTTCTTT
>TRBV15|once|TRBD2|TRBJ2-1
CATSIAPGIVLAGGHGYNEQFF
TGTGCCACCAGCATAGCCCCCGGTATAGTACTAGCGGGAGGGCATGGATACAATGAGCAGTTCTTC
>TRBV27|-|-|TRBJ2-5
CASSSPPETQYF
TGTGCCAGCAGTTCCCCCCCGGAGACCCAGTACTTC
>TRBV24-1|-|-|TRBJ1-1
CATQSPGNTEAFF
TGTGCCACCCAAAGTCCAGGGAACACTGAAGCTTTCTTT